The T cell receptor (beta chain) described here comes from a study of early T cells in non-severe SARS-CoV-2 infection. There are a few counts of this clonotype. TCRdb reprocessed the 5' RACE reads with MiXCR, giving one entry per CDR3 protein. The sample lists about 44,000 distinct CDR3 sequences; about 25% were seen once. Trimming took off 0 bases at V and 0 bases at J, with 2 bases between the two ends. Looked up from germline, CDR1 is GTSNPN and CDR2 is SVGIG (reference sequence). The CDR3 is made up of 12 amino acids. This sequence was found in an adult who was a healthcare worker with PCR-confirmed SARS-CoV-2 infection or an uninfected control (not recorded which). The sample in question was whole blood, obtained at baseline. J is TRBJ1-1 and V is TRBV30, with unresolved D. The CDR3 DNA reads as TGTGCCTGGAGTGTATTGAACACTGAAGCTTTCTTT. Translating gives CAWSVLNTEAFF. Supplemented by reference TRBV30 and TRBJ1-1, the full variable domain reads SQTIHQWPATLVQPVGSPLSLECTVEGTSNPNLYWYRQAAGRGLQLLFYSVGIGQISSEVPQNLSASRPQDRQFILSSKKLLLSDSGFYLCAWSVLNTEAFFGQGTRLTVV.